The table lists the clone carrying this TCR beta chain with a count of one. The target antigen is unknown. This sample stems from a study of cytomegalovirus exposure and HLA in healthy donors. Broader study findings: Sequencing artifact likely explains a cluster of highly shared sequence variants. Earlier analysis yielded a pattern in which most TCR beta V segments were productive about 90% or about 30% of the time.

The germline gives CDR1 MNHEY, CDR2 SMNVEV (reference sequence). The CDR3 is 15 amino acids. Primers: 60 Vbeta forward and 13 Jbeta reverse. The table came from immunoSEQ multiplex PCR; TCRdb's copy has only in-frame clones and leaves some out. The sample has roughly 180,000 clones; approximately 84% are singletons. The chain couples TRBV27 to TRBJ2-5; a possible D gene is TRBD2 (5 bases). The better agreement between TRBJ2-7 and the DNA end casts doubt on the J call. This sequence was found in a girl aged 5-17 years in good health and CMV-seropositive. The material sequenced was PBMCs. CDR3 in DNA: TGTGCCAGCAGTCCAACCGGGCCCACGGAGGCCGAGCAGTACTTC. Its translation is CASSPTGPTEAEQYF.